A selection of T cell receptor beta chains follows, all from one sample in a study of cytomegalovirus exposure and HLA in healthy donors. Repertoires were generated with immunoSEQ multiplex PCR, while TCRdb's copy carries only in-frame clones and drops some. The listing contains 120,000 or so clones. The specimen sequenced was PBMCs. These receptors originate from a man aged 18 to 35 in good health and CMV-seronegative. Each CDR3 is given with its conserved first and last residue. The D gene is left open where the match is weak.

V: TRBV6-1
D: TRBD2
J: TRBJ2-3
CDR3: CASLAGGPDTQYF
DNA: TGTGCCAGTCTAGCGGGGGGGCCAGATACGCAGTATTTT

V: TRBV28
D: NA
J: TRBJ2-7
CDR3: CASTRSYEQYF
DNA: TGTGCCAGCACGAGGAGCTACGAGCAGTACTTC

V: TRBV29-1
D: NA
J: TRBJ1-1
CDR3: CSVLEGVAEAFF
DNA: TGCAGCGTTTTAGAGGGGGTCGCTGAAGCTTTCTTT

V: TRBV6-1
D: NA
J: TRBJ1-3
CDR3: CAGRRNSGNTIYF
DNA: TGTGCCGGGAGACGGAACTCTGGAAACACCATATATTTT

V: TRBV2
D: TRBD1
J: TRBJ2-1
CDR3: CASSEWGQGRNEQFF
DNA: TGTGCCAGCAGTGAATGGGGACAGGGCAGGAATGAGCAGTTCTTC

V: TRBV4-1
D: TRBD1
J: TRBJ2-7
CDR3: CASSQDFSGTGTQQYF
DNA: TGCGCCAGCAGCCAAGATTTTTCCGGGACAGGGACCCAGCAGTACTTC

V: TRBV13
D: NA
J: TRBJ2-7
CDR3: CASSLVRGAYEQYF
DNA: TGTGCCAGCAGCTTAGTGCGGGGAGCGTACGAGCAGTACTTC

V: TRBV28
D: NA
J: TRBJ1-2
CDR3: CASTLGAGTNYGYTF
DNA: TGTGCCAGCACCCTAGGGGCAGGCACGAACTATGGCTACACCTTC

V: TRBV18
D: NA
J: TRBJ1-4
CDR3: CASSPFPMTQGYNEKLFF
DNA: TGTGCCAGCTCACCTTTTCCGATGACACAGGGTTATAATGAAAAACTGTTTTTT

V: TRBV6-1
D: NA
J: TRBJ1-3
CDR3: CASSQDRYSGNTIYF
DNA: TGTGCCAGCAGTCAAGACAGGTACTCTGGAAACACCATATATTTT

V: TRBV18
D: TRBD1
J: TRBJ1-5
CDR3: CASSPTGTGYSNQPQHF
DNA: TGTGCCAGCTCACCAACGGGGACAGGGTACAGCAATCAGCCCCAGCATTTT

V: TRBV7-9
D: TRBD2
J: TRBJ2-3
CDR3: CASSPSPTSGGSTDTQYF
DNA: TGTGCCAGCAGCCCCTCCCCAACCAGCGGGGGCTCCACAGATACGCAGTATTTT

V: TRBV4-2
D: NA
J: TRBJ1-4
CDR3: CASSQGVGAPNEKLFF
DNA: TGTGCCAGCAGCCAAGGGGTAGGGGCCCCTAATGAAAAACTGTTTTTT

V: TRBV30
D: NA
J: TRBJ2-2
CDR3: CAWSVMALNTGELFF
DNA: TGTGCCTGGAGTGTAATGGCTTTGAACACCGGGGAGCTGTTTTTT

V: TRBV2
D: NA
J: TRBJ1-5
CDR3: CASSYSNQPQHF
DNA: TGTGCCAGCAGCTATAGCAATCAGCCCCAGCATTTT

V: TRBV18
D: TRBD2
J: TRBJ2-7
CDR3: CASSLSSGAYEQYF
DNA: TGTGCCAGCTCACTATCTAGCGGCGCCTACGAGCAGTACTTC

V: TRBV18
D: TRBD1
J: TRBJ2-7
CDR3: CASSPRNPGQVTYEQYF
DNA: TGTGCCAGCTCACCGCGAAATCCGGGACAGGTTACCTACGAGCAGTACTTC

V: TRBV7-8
D: TRBD2
J: TRBJ2-3
CDR3: CASSTSRTSGGGTQYF
DNA: TGTGCCAGCAGTACCTCCAGGACTAGCGGGGGGGGTACGCAGTATTTT

V: TRBV11-1
D: TRBD1
J: TRBJ2-7
CDR3: CASSLATLWGQGTYEQYF
DNA: TGTGCCAGCAGCTTAGCTACCCTTTGGGGACAGGGGACCTACGAGCAGTACTTC

V: TRBV5-1
D: NA
J: TRBJ1-5
CDR3: CASSLEQGNQPQHF
DNA: TGCGCCAGCAGCTTGGAACAGGGCAATCAGCCCCAGCATTTT

V: TRBV12-5
D: TRBD2
J: TRBJ2-5
CDR3: CASGPQGWGGETQYF
DNA: TGTGCTAGTGGTCCCCAAGGGTGGGGGGGAGAGACCCAGTACTTC

V: TRBV7-2
D: NA
J: TRBJ2-5
CDR3: CASSQLGRGVQETQYF
DNA: TGTGCCAGCAGCCAACTTGGCAGGGGGGTCCAAGAGACCCAGTACTTC

V: TRBV2
D: NA
J: TRBJ2-1
CDR3: CASSGGYGEQFF
DNA: TGTGCCAGCAGTGGAGGGTATGGTGAGCAGTTCTTC

V: TRBV5-1
D: TRBD1
J: TRBJ2-2
CDR3: CASSLRGGQGWENTGELFF
DNA: TGCGCCAGCAGCTTGCGTGGAGGACAGGGCTGGGAAAACACCGGGGAGCTGTTTTTT

V: TRBV25-1
D: NA
J: TRBJ2-5
CDR3: CASSESQGWETQYF
DNA: TGTGCCAGCAGTGAATCCCAGGGCTGGGAGACCCAGTACTTC

V: TRBV9
D: NA
J: TRBJ1-6
CDR3: CASSADGRDNSPLHF
DNA: TGTGCCAGCAGCGCTGACGGGAGGGATAATTCACCCCTCCACTTT

V: TRBV7-6
D: NA
J: TRBJ2-2
CDR3: CASSQATTGELFF
DNA: TGTGCCAGTAGTCAGGCGACAACCGGGGAGCTGTTTTTT

V: TRBV6-5
D: NA
J: TRBJ1-1
CDR3: CASSWGGRTAFF
DNA: TGTGCCAGCAGTTGGGGGGGGCGGACAGCTTTCTTT

V: TRBV29-1
D: NA
J: TRBJ2-1
CDR3: CSVSLGGNEQFF
DNA: TGCAGCGTGTCACTAGGAGGGAATGAGCAGTTCTTC

V: TRBV15
D: NA
J: TRBJ2-3
CDR3: CATSRDRGTDTQYF
DNA: TGTGCCACCAGCAGAGACAGGGGCACAGATACGCAGTATTTT

V: TRBV28
D: TRBD1
J: TRBJ1-1
CDR3: CAAPDRAGTNTEAFF
DNA: TGTGCCGCTCCGGACAGGGCGGGAACGAACACTGAAGCTTTCTTT

V: TRBV30
D: NA
J: TRBJ1-1
CDR3: CAWSRPSDFLRVSTFF
DNA: TGTGCCTGGAGTCGTCCTTCCGACTTCTTGCGGGTGTCGACTTTCTTT

V: TRBV28
D: TRBD2
J: TRBJ2-7
CDR3: CASTPWEGRDEQYF
DNA: TGTGCCAGCACCCCTTGGGAGGGTCGGGACGAGCAGTACTTC

V: TRBV13
D: NA
J: TRBJ2-2
CDR3: CASSFTWQGRSGELFF
DNA: TGTGCCAGCAGCTTTACTTGGCAGGGGCGCAGCGGGGAGCTGTTTTTT

V: TRBV29-1
D: TRBD2
J: TRBJ2-1
CDR3: CSGLAGGHNEQFF
DNA: TGCAGCGGTCTAGCGGGAGGCCACAATGAGCAGTTCTTC

V: TRBV9
D: NA
J: TRBJ1-2
CDR3: CASSPRQAGYGYTF
DNA: TGTGCCAGCAGCCCCCGACAGGCTGGCTATGGCTACACCTTC

V: TRBV27
D: NA
J: TRBJ1-5
CDR3: CASSLGSGNSNQPQHF
DNA: TGTGCCAGCAGTTTAGGATCGGGTAATAGCAATCAGCCCCAGCATTTT

V: TRBV4-1
D: NA
J: TRBJ2-1
CDR3: CASSPIIQGNEQFF
DNA: TGCGCCAGCAGCCCCATAATCCAGGGGAATGAGCAGTTCTTC

V: TRBV21-1
D: NA
J: TRBJ1-2
CDR3: CASRPGQPNYGYTF
DNA: TGTGCCAGCAGACCGGGACAACCTAACTATGGCTACACCTTC

V: TRBV5-6
D: NA
J: TRBJ2-7
CDR3: CASSLAVTSYEQYF
DNA: TGTGCCAGCAGCTTGGCGGTCACCTCCTACGAGCAGTACTTC

V: TRBV7-6
D: TRBD1
J: TRBJ2-1
CDR3: CASSSRDRGFGEQFF
DNA: TGTGCCAGCAGCTCCCGGGACAGGGGATTTGGTGAGCAGTTCTTC

V: TRBV18
D: NA
J: TRBJ1-5
CDR3: CASSPLDSQPQHF
DNA: TGTGCCAGCTCACCACTCGACAGCCAGCCCCAGCATTTT

V: TRBV13
D: NA
J: TRBJ2-7
CDR3: CASSLSGLTYEQYF
DNA: TGTGCCAGCAGCTTATCGGGTCTTACCTACGAGCAGTACTTC

V: TRBV14
D: NA
J: TRBJ1-6
CDR3: CASSQELQENSPLHF
DNA: TGTGCCAGCAGCCAAGAGTTACAGGAGAATTCACCCCTCCACTTT

V: TRBV4-1
D: NA
J: TRBJ2-3
CDR3: CASSLDGQGLTDTQYF
DNA: TGCGCCAGCAGCCTAGACGGCCAGGGATTGACAGATACGCAGTATTTT

V: TRBV25-1
D: TRBD1
J: TRBJ1-1
CDR3: CASSARGITTEAFF
DNA: TGTGCCAGCAGTGCCAGGGGGATAACCACTGAAGCTTTCTTT

V: TRBV30
D: NA
J: TRBJ1-1
CDR3: CAWGDGGNTEAFF
DNA: TGTGCCTGGGGAGACGGGGGGAACACTGAAGCTTTCTTT

V: TRBV28
D: TRBD1
J: TRBJ1-5
CDR3: CASSPGQGSSQPQHF
DNA: TGTGCCAGCAGCCCGGGACAGGGGTCCAGTCAGCCCCAGCATTTT

V: TRBV5-4
D: TRBD2
J: TRBJ2-1
CDR3: CASSPPPGLAGGQFF
DNA: TGTGCCAGCAGCCCGCCCCCGGGACTAGCTGGGGGGCAGTTCTTC

V: TRBV6-5
D: NA
J: TRBJ1-1
CDR3: CASSYSGGEAFF
DNA: TGTGCCAGCAGTTACTCGGGGGGTGAAGCTTTCTTT

V: TRBV4-1
D: NA
J: TRBJ1-5
CDR3: CASSQTLGTRPKQPQHF
DNA: TGCGCCAGCAGCCAGACCCTCGGGACACGCCCCAAGCAGCCCCAGCATTTT

V: TRBV19
D: TRBD1
J: TRBJ1-1
CDR3: CASSIALGTGKTEAFF
DNA: TGTGCCAGTAGTATAGCCCTCGGGACAGGAAAGACTGAAGCTTTCTTT

V: TRBV2
D: NA
J: TRBJ1-1
CDR3: CASSEGGMNTEAFF
DNA: TGTGCCAGCAGTGAGGGGGGAATGAACACTGAAGCTTTCTTT